What follows are 32 T cell receptor beta chains derived from one specimen sequenced in a study of radiation and T cells in renal cell carcinoma. The sample's time point: blood 4 weeks post-SBRT, at nephrectomy. Treatment in this sample: 15 Gy SBRT to primary tumor, nephrectomy 4 weeks later. Only in-frame clones appear in the TCRdb table, and some are missing; sequencing was by immunoSEQ multiplex PCR. The sample consists of some 150,000 clones, around nine tenths of them appearing once. The material sequenced was blood, taken from a patient whose treatment included radiotherapy and nephrectomy. All receptors derive from a woman in her forties or fifties with renal cell carcinoma.

This chain uses TRBV7-2 with TRBJ2-7; D gene unclear. Looked up from germline, CDR1 is SGHTA and CDR2 is FQGNSA. V was trimmed by 2 bases and J by 5 bases, leaving 10 bases between them. CDR3 length equals 13 residues. The CDR3 loop is CASSLSLGDEQYF. CDR3 DNA sequence: TGTGCCAGCAGCTTATCTTTGGGCGACGAGCAGTACTTC.

The chain is built from TRBV6-1 and TRBJ2-7; tentative D call: TRBD2 (6 bases). From germline, CDR1 is MNHNS and CDR2 SASEGT. The V end lost 4 bases, the J end lost 5 bases, and 9 bases lay between the germline ends. The CDR3 is 12 residues long. The CDR3 spells CASSVRGDEQYF. The CDR3 DNA follows: TGTGCCAGCAGTGTCCGCGGGGACGAGCAGTACTTC.

This clone was counted between two and nine times. The chain carries TRBV30 and TRBJ2-3; 9 nucleotides match TRBD2. Germline CDR1 reads GTSNPN; CDR2 reads SVGIG (reference sequence). The CDR3 is 16 residues long. The J segment lost 3 bases and the V segment lost 1 base, leaving 8 bases of the junction unmatched. The CDR3 DNA follows: TGTGCCTGGAGTGCCGCCCTGCGGGAGGGTACAGATACGCAGTATTTT. Translation gives CAWSAALREGTDTQYF.

The rearrangement uses TRBV19 and TRBJ2-1, with 15 positions matching TRBD2. CDR1 is LNHDA and CDR2 is SQIVND in the germline V gene (reference sequence). The trim removed 2 bases at V and 1 base at J, leaving 6 bases unmatched. The CDR3 consists of 19 residues. The chain's CDR3 is CASSIRTSGRARSYNEQFF. DNA for the CDR3: TGTGCCAGTAGTATACGGACTAGCGGGAGGGCCAGGTCCTACAATGAGCAGTTCTTC.

Only a few counts were recorded for this clone. The CDR3 loop is CAGGQGPTEAFF. CDR3 coding DNA: TGTGCCGGTGGACAGGGCCCCACTGAAGCTTTCTTT. The chain combines TRBV30 with TRBJ1-1; 8 bases are a match to TRBD1. After removal of 8 bases from V and 4 bases from J, the junction contained 6 bases not matched to a gene. Per germline, CDR1 GTSNPN and CDR2 SVGIG (reference sequence). This CDR3 comprises 12 residues.

The J gene is TRBJ2-7, the V gene TRBV2; the match to TRBD1 covers 8 bases. Germline CDR1 and CDR2: SNHLY and FYNNEI. V gave up 6 bases and J gave up 1 base; unmatched junction bases: 11. The CDR3 length is 16 residues. The CDR3 DNA is TGTGCCAGCAGCGCGCTTGACAGGGGAAGTTCCTACGAGCAGTACTTC. Translated, it gives CASSALDRGSSYEQYF.

This clone appeared a single time. The rearrangement links TRBV6-5 to TRBJ2-3; 8 positions agree with TRBD2. From germline, CDR1 is MNHEY and CDR2 SVGAGI. The CDR3 sequence is 14 residues long. Losses at the gene ends were 6 bases for V and 1 base for J; bases not matched to a gene: 3. CDR3 sequence (DNA): TGTGCCAGCAGCGTAGCGGGGCGCACAGATACGCAGTATTTT. It translates to CASSVAGRTDTQYF.

The chain combines TRBV5-1 with TRBJ2-1; weak D call: TRBD2 (5 bases). Trimming shortened V by 3 bases and J by 6 bases, and 16 bases separated the two germline ends. Germline CDR1 is SGHRS and CDR2 is YFSETQ. This CDR3 spans 15 amino acids. The CDR3 DNA reads as TGCGCCAGCAGCTCCGCCCTGTCGGACTTCAATGAGCAGTTCTTC. Protein product: CASSSALSDFNEQFF.

V gene TRBV5-4 combines with J gene TRBJ2-7; 7 bases line up with TRBD1. Germline V gives CDR1 SGHNT, CDR2 YYREEE (reference sequence). V dropped 2 bases and J dropped 4; count of bases not matched to a gene: 9. The CDR3 sequence is 15 residues long. CDR3 protein: CASSFTGATPYEQYF. CDR3 nucleotide sequence: TGTGCCAGCAGCTTCACAGGGGCGACCCCATACGAGCAGTACTTC.

This rearrangement joins TRBV5-1 to TRBJ2-1; D possibly corresponds to TRBD1 (5 bases). Germline V CDR1 and CDR2: SGHRS, YFSETQ. V shed 0 bases and J shed 1 base, with 8 bases lying between them. The CDR3 consists of 15 residues. The CDR3 spells CASSLGQGSYNEQFF. As DNA, the CDR3 is TGCGCCAGCAGCTTGGGGCAGGGATCCTACAATGAGCAGTTCTTC.

The count of this clone is one. The gene calls are TRBV7-9 and TRBJ2-1, with no clear D. CDR1 is SEHNR and CDR2 is FQNEAQ in the germline V gene (reference sequence). V was trimmed by 0 bases and J by 15 bases, leaving 15 bases between them. The CDR3 has 13 residues. Written as DNA, the CDR3 is TGTGCCAGCAGCTTAGCCACCACCGACCAACCGTTCTTC. This codes for CASSLATTDQPFF. Based on the CDR3 plus reference TRBV7-9 and TRBJ2-1, the full variable domain is DTGVSQNPRHKITKRGQNVTFRCDPISEHNRLYWYRQTLGQGPEFLTYFQNEAQLEKSRLLSDRFSAERPKGSFSTLEIQRTEQGDSAMYLCASSLATTDQPFFGPGTRLTVL.

The genes are TRBV5-6 and TRBJ2-1; 9 bases agree with TRBD1. The CDR3 has 15 residues. The germline gives CDR1 SGHDT, CDR2 YYEEEE. After removal of 4 bases from V and 2 bases from J, the junction contained 4 bases not matched to a gene. CDR3 nucleotide sequence: TGTGCCAGCAGCCCCGGGACAGGGCCCTACAATGAGCAGTTCTTC. This sequence encodes CASSPGTGPYNEQFF.

The genes are TRBV5-1 and TRBJ2-7; a possible D gene is TRBD2 (6 bases). This CDR3 has 16 residues. V was clipped by 4 bases and J by 3 bases, with 20 bases between them. Germline V gene sequence: CDR1 SGHRS, CDR2 YFSETQ. The CDR3 loop reads CASSPDSGGVVYEQYF. CDR3 sequence (DNA): TGCGCCAGCAGCCCCGATAGCGGAGGCGTTGTCTACGAGCAGTACTTC. Complete variable domain (other parts from reference TRBV5-1 and TRBJ2-7): KAGVTQTPRYLIKTRGQQVTLSCSPISGHRSVSWYQQTPGQGLQFLFEYFSETQRNKGNFPGRFSGRQFSNSRSEMNVSTLELGDSALYLCASSPDSGGVVYEQYFGPGTRLTVT.

This clone occurred once. V gene TRBV7-9 combines with J gene TRBJ2-3; a possible D gene is TRBD2 (6 bases). This CDR3 comprises 13 residues. Trimming shortened V by 5 bases and J by 2 bases, and 8 bases separated the two germline ends. Germline V gene sequence: CDR1 SEHNR, CDR2 FQNEAQ (reference sequence). The CDR3 bases are TGTGCCAGCAGCCGGACTAACACAGATACGCAGTATTTT. Protein product: CASSRTNTDTQYF.

The rearrangement uses TRBV28 and TRBJ2-3; no reliable D call. Germline V gene data show CDR1 as MDHEN and CDR2 as SYDVKM. This CDR3 has 16 residues. The ends were cut back, 6 bases at V and 3 bases at J, with 19 bases in the middle. The CDR3 region has the DNA TGTGCCAGCAGCTCTCGTGGGGTTTTTGATACAGATACGCAGTATTTT. Translation: CASSSRGVFDTDTQYF.

This rearrangement joins TRBV7-2 to TRBJ2-1, with 7 nucleotides matching TRBD1. The V segment lost 4 bases and the J segment 4 bases; nucleotides outside the gene matches: 10. The CDR3 is 16 amino acids. Germline V gene sequence: CDR1 SGHTA, CDR2 FQGNSA. The CDR3 sequence: CASSSQTGKGYNEQFF. The CDR3 nucleotides read TGTGCCAGCAGCTCCCAGACAGGGAAGGGGTACAATGAGCAGTTCTTC. Full variable domain (remainder filled in from reference TRBV7-2 and TRBJ2-1): GAGVSQSPSNKVTEKGKDVELRCDPISGHTALYWYRQSLGQGLEFLIYFQGNSAPDKSGLPSDRFSAERTGGSVSTLTIQRTQQEDSAVYLCASSSQTGKGYNEQFFGPGTRLTVL.

The rearrangement uses TRBV5-4 and TRBJ1-2, with unresolved D. Germline CDR1 is SGHNT and CDR2 is YYREEE (reference sequence). The V gene lost 0 bases and the J gene lost 2 bases, with 5 bases spanning the gap. This CDR3 contains 13 residues. This CDR3 is CASSLEQNYGYTF. The DNA of the CDR3 is TGTGCCAGCAGCTTGGAACAGAACTATGGCTACACCTTC.

The chain links TRBV7-2 to TRBJ1-5; no reliable D call. Deletions cut 0 bases from V and 0 bases from J, with 6 bases between. Germline V gene sequence: CDR1 SGHTA, CDR2 FQGNSA. The length of the CDR3 is 15 residues. The CDR3 spells CASSLAPHSNQPQHF. CDR3 nucleotides: TGTGCCAGCAGCTTAGCCCCGCATAGCAATCAGCCCCAGCATTTT. The full variable domain, with the rest looked up from reference TRBV7-2 and TRBJ1-5, is GAGVSQSPSNKVTEKGKDVELRCDPISGHTALYWYRQSLGQGLEFLIYFQGNSAPDKSGLPSDRFSAERTGGSVSTLTIQRTQQEDSAVYLCASSLAPHSNQPQHFGDGTRLSIL.

The chain recombines TRBV28 with TRBJ2-7; D possibly corresponds to TRBD1 (5 bases). The germline V gene encodes CDR1 MDHEN and CDR2 SYDVKM. CDR3 length: 14 residues. V lost 8 bases and J 0 bases, leaving 14 bases between the germline ends. The CDR3 here is CASLSDRSSYEQYF. CDR3 bases: TGTGCCAGCCTGTCCGACAGAAGCTCCTACGAGCAGTACTTC. The whole variable domain, remainder taken from reference TRBV28 and TRBJ2-7, is DVKVTQSSRYLVKRTGEKVFLECVQDMDHENMFWYRQDPGLGLRLIYFSYDVKMKEKGDIPEGYSVSREKKERFSLILESASTNQTSMYLCASLSDRSSYEQYFGPGTRLTVT.

This clone is a singleton in its sample. The chain uses TRBV6-6 and TRBJ1-6, with D perhaps matching TRBD1 (6 bases). V lost 8 bases, J lost 7 bases, and 12 bases lay in between. This CDR3 is built from 13 residues. Per germline, CDR1 MNHNY and CDR2 SVGAGI (reference sequence). CDR3 in DNA: TGTGCCAGCGCAGGGGAAGGCAATTCACCCCTCCACTTT. This codes for CASAGEGNSPLHF.

This chain links TRBV27 with TRBJ1-1, with D unresolved. The CDR3 is made up of 15 amino acids. In germline, CDR1 is MNHEY, CDR2 SMNVEV (reference sequence). Trimming stripped 5 bases from V and 1 base from J, with 14 bases between. The CDR3: CASSPSPLGNTEAFF. DNA for the CDR3: TGTGCCAGCAGTCCCAGCCCCCTGGGGAACACTGAAGCTTTCTTT.

The genes are TRBV5-6 and TRBJ1-6; a possible D gene is TRBD1 (5 bases). V dropped 5 bases and J dropped 7 bases, with 16 bases sitting between them. The germline V gene has CDR1 SGHDT and CDR2 YYEEEE. The CDR3 length is 15 residues. The CDR3 is CASRPTQGGNSPLHF. The CDR3 DNA reads TGTGCCAGCAGACCCACTCAGGGAGGAAATTCACCCCTCCACTTT.

The chain carries TRBV2 and TRBJ1-1; no reliable D call. Germline V gene data show CDR1 as SNHLY and CDR2 as FYNNEI. The CDR3 totals 11 residues. V was pared by 1 base and J by 6 bases, with 3 bases between. The CDR3 nucleotides are TGTGCCAGCAGTGAAGTGGCTGAAGCTTTCTTT. Amino acid sequence: CASSEVAEAFF.

This chain connects TRBV25-1 to TRBJ2-1, with a possible D match to TRBD2 (5 bases). The CDR3 is 16 residues long. Trimming took off 4 bases at V and 0 bases at J, with 13 bases between the two ends. The V gene's germline CDR1 is MGHDK and CDR2 SYGVNS. The CDR3 nucleotides read TGTGCCAGCAGTGGGACTGATGGGAGCTCCTACAATGAGCAGTTCTTC. Its protein is CASSGTDGSSYNEQFF.

CDR3 nucleotides: TGTGCCAGCAGCTTTAAAGCCGAGCAGTACTTC. It codes for CASSFKAEQYF. The chain links TRBV11-2 to TRBJ2-7, with unresolved D. Trimming removed 3 bases from V and 6 bases from J, with 6 bases in between. The germline CDR1 and CDR2 sequences are SGHAT and FQNNGV. This CDR3 contains 11 residues.

The chain combines TRBV9 with TRBJ1-4; the D gene is possibly TRBD1 (6 bases). The CDR3 contains 17 residues. CDR1 SGDLS and CDR2 YYNGEE come from the germline V gene. The V end lost 0 bases, the J end lost 8 bases, and 20 bases lay between the germline ends. The DNA of the CDR3 is TGTGCCAGCAGCGTAGGAGGAGGGGGGACACCCCTGGAAAAACTGTTTTTT. It translates to CASSVGGGGTPLEKLFF. The full variable domain, with the rest looked up from reference TRBV9 and TRBJ1-4, is DSGVTQTPKHLITATGQRVTLRCSPRSGDLSVYWYQQSLDQGLQFLIQYYNGEERAKGNILERFSAQQFPDLHSELNLSSLELGDSALYFCASSVGGGGTPLEKLFFGSGTQLSVL.

This clone was seen a handful of times. The rearrangement joins TRBV10-1 to TRBJ1-2, with 7 bases lining up with TRBD1. The V gene end was trimmed by 9 bases and the J gene end by 8 bases; junction bases not matched to a gene: 6. CDR1 WNHNN and CDR2 SYGVQD come from the germline V gene (reference sequence). This CDR3 contains 11 residues. This CDR3 is CARGQKGGYTF. CDR3 nucleotide sequence: TGCGCCAGGGGACAGAAGGGAGGCTACACCTTC.

This clone was seen more than once but under ten times. The chain has TRBV7-8 and TRBJ1-5; 7 bases align to TRBD1. Trimming cost V 5 bases and J 2 bases; bases outside gene matches: 9. This CDR3 is 16 amino acids long. Germline V lookup: CDR1 SGHVS, CDR2 FQNEAQ. CDR3 protein: CASSPPIGQGNQPQHF. In DNA, the CDR3 is TGTGCCAGCAGCCCCCCAATCGGACAGGGCAATCAGCCCCAGCATTTT. Together with reference TRBV7-8 and TRBJ1-5, the CDR3 gives the full variable domain: GAGVSQSPRYKVAKRGQDVALRCDPISGHVSLFWYQQALGQGPEFLTYFQNEAQLDKSGLPSDRFFAERPEGSVSTLKIQRTQQEDSAVYLCASSPPIGQGNQPQHFGDGTRLSIL.

The chain employs TRBV9 and TRBJ1-6; D gene ambiguous. This CDR3 contains 15 residues. Germline assignment: CDR1 SGDLS and CDR2 YYNGEE. The V and J ends lost 0 bases and 5 bases respectively, with 9 bases between them. DNA of the CDR3: TGTGCCAGCAGCGTAGAAGCAGGAAATAATTCACCCCTCCACTTT. It specifies CASSVEAGNNSPLHF.

This clone was seen once. The V gene is TRBV19, the J gene TRBJ2-7, with 10 bases matching TRBD2. J lost 5 bases, V lost 7 bases, and 5 bases had no gene match. CDR1 is LNHDA and CDR2 is SQIVND in the germline V gene (reference sequence). The CDR3 has 13 residues. CDR3 residues: CASKSGGANEQYF. In DNA form, the CDR3 reads TGTGCCAGTAAAAGCGGGGGGGCGAACGAGCAGTACTTC.

The rearrangement uses TRBV9 and TRBJ2-7; 8 bases are a match to TRBD2. Germline CDR1 is SGDLS and CDR2 is YYNGEE. V was clipped by 0 bases and J by 2 bases; unmatched bases: 4. The CDR3 contains 15 residues. This CDR3 reads CASSVAGGPTYEQYF. In DNA form, the CDR3 reads TGTGCCAGCAGCGTAGCGGGAGGGCCTACCTACGAGCAGTACTTC. Variable domain in full (rest from reference TRBV9 and TRBJ2-7): DSGVTQTPKHLITATGQRVTLRCSPRSGDLSVYWYQQSLDQGLQFLIQYYNGEERAKGNILERFSAQQFPDLHSELNLSSLELGDSALYFCASSVAGGPTYEQYFGPGTRLTVT.

This clone was detected only a few times. The chain joins TRBV29-1 to TRBJ2-7; 7 bases line up with TRBD2. Losses at the gene ends were 4 bases for V and 0 bases for J; bases not matched to a gene: 6. This CDR3 is 14 amino acids long. Germline V gene lookup returns CDR1 SQVTM and CDR2 ANQGSEA. DNA of the CDR3: TGCAGCGTTGCAGGTGGGAGGGACTCCTACGAGCAGTACTTC. Its protein is CSVAGGRDSYEQYF.